This TCR beta chain was sequenced in a study of blood T cell repertoires in COVID-19. Whole-study context: Sources were T cells, B-cell-depleted T cells, or PBMCs; the material itself was cDNA or gDNA.

Those enrolled, adults aged about 18 to 89 years, came from fewer than 25 US areas. The study counted Cohort 3 donors as recovered given two negative PCRs, clearance, or symptom resolution. Germline CDR1 is MDHEN and CDR2 is SYDVKM. CDR3 length equals 15 residues. Trimming removed 3 bases from V and 6 bases from J, with 17 bases in between. TCRdb's copy holds only in-frame clones and misses some; the assay was immunoSEQ multiplex PCR. Here the sample spans about 250,000 clones, around 89% being singletons. Sequencing input: PBMCs or T cells enriched from blood (not recorded which). The sequence was obtained from a woman between 50 and 59 years old who had recovered from COVID-19. The chain carries TRBV28 and TRBJ1-1; no reliable D call. The chain's CDR3 is CASSFLSSAQAEAFF. The CDR3 DNA follows: TGTGCCAGCAGTTTTTTGTCATCTGCACAAGCTGAAGCTTTCTTT.